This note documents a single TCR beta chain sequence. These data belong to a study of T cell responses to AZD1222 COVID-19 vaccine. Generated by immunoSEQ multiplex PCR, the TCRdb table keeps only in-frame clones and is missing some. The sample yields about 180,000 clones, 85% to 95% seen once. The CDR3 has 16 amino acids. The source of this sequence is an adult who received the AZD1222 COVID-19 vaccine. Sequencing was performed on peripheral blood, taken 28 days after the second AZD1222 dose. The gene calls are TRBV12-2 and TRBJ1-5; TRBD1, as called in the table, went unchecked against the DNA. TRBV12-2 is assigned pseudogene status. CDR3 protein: CASRRQAITEGQPQHF. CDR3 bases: TGTGCAAGTCGGCGACAGGCTATTACTGAGGGTCAGCCCCAGCATTTT.